The clone carrying this T cell receptor (beta chain) was observed a handful of times. Its target is not known. The data derive from a study of T-cell memory formation after mild COVID-19. Study conclusions and caveats: There were some responding clones in pre-infection memory, which suggested that cross-reactive memory had joined. Later expanders leaned CD4+, whereas day 15 to 85 contracting clones were balanced CD4/CD8. Whether second-wave clones peaking at day 37 were SARS-CoV-2 specific went unconfirmed.

TCRdb redid the calling of the 5' RACE reads with MiXCR, one entry per CDR3 protein. The table records a few hundred thousand distinct CDR3 sequences, 16% of them present only once. This CDR3 has 15 amino acids. The ends were cut back, 5 bases at V and 4 bases at J, with 14 bases in the middle. The sequence derives from a man between 18 and 35 years old who had mild COVID-19 (a few samples of this study predate the infection). Cell type and time point are not known. The chain joins TRBV12-3 or TRBV12-4 to TRBJ2-2; a possible D gene is TRBD2 (5 bases). Sequencing input: PBMCs or a T cell subset sorted from them (not recorded which). The CDR3 region is CASSPRSAGTGELFF. CDR3 bases: TGTGCCAGCAGTCCTCGGTCTGCGGGCACCGGGGAGCTGTTTTTT.